This passage covers 5 T cell receptor beta chains from one sample sequenced in a study of shared clonotypes between healthy human individuals. CD8 cells regarded as naive lacked CD45RO, were positively chosen for CCR7, and omitted terminally differentiated effector memory CD45RA+ cells. Method: immunoSEQ multiplex PCR; TCRdb's copy keeps in-frame clones and lacks some. The sample lists hundreds of thousands of clones; around 96% were seen once. Sequencing input: naive CD8+ T cells sorted from blood. The source of these receptors is a woman aged 30 to 39 in good health.

This rearrangement joins TRBV5-4 to TRBJ2-1, with D tentatively TRBD1 (6 bases). The CDR3 is made up of 12 amino acids. From germline, CDR1 is SGHNT and CDR2 YYREEE (reference sequence). Trimming removed 5 bases from V and 10 bases from J, with 13 bases in between. The DNA of the CDR3 is TGTGCCAGCAGTTCACAGGGTCACGAGCAGTTCTTC. It yields the protein CASSSQGHEQFF.

V and J are TRBV9 and TRBJ1-3; 7 bases align to TRBD1. Germline CDR1 reads SGDLS; CDR2 reads YYNGEE. V lost 3 bases and J lost 4; bases outside the gene matches: 7. The CDR3 covers 15 residues. CDR3 protein: CASSELPGQGNTIYF. Written as DNA, the CDR3 is TGTGCCAGCAGCGAACTCCCGGGACAGGGAAACACCATATATTTT. The whole variable domain, remainder taken from reference TRBV9 and TRBJ1-3, is DSGVTQTPKHLITATGQRVTLRCSPRSGDLSVYWYQQSLDQGLQFLIQYYNGEERAKGNILERFSAQQFPDLHSELNLSSLELGDSALYFCASSELPGQGNTIYFGEGSWLTVV.

The chain recombines TRBV27 with TRBJ2-1; 7 nucleotides match TRBD1. The trim removed 7 bases at V and 8 bases at J, leaving 11 bases unmatched. The CDR3 loop spans 14 amino acids. Germline CDR1 MNHEY, CDR2 SMNVEV (reference sequence). CDR3 DNA sequence: TGTGCCAGCACCCACACAGGGGCCGGGGATGAGCAGTTCTTC. This translates into CASTHTGAGDEQFF.

The chain links TRBV25-1 to TRBJ2-5, with 9 positions matching TRBD1. Matching the DNA end better, TRBJ2-7 makes the J call doubtful. The length of the CDR3 is 14 residues. The germline V gene encodes CDR1 MGHDK and CDR2 SYGVNS. CDR3 protein: CASSGGDREYEQYF. CDR3 nucleotides: TGTGCCAGCAGTGGGGGGGACAGGGAGTACGAGCAGTACTTC.

The chain uses TRBV4-1 and TRBJ2-1; 8 nucleotides line up with TRBD2. This CDR3 is built from 15 residues. Germline CDR1 is MGHRA and CDR2 is YSYEKL. V lost 0 bases and J lost 8; bases outside the gene matches: 6. CDR3 nucleotides: TGCGCCAGCAGCCAAGAAACGGGAGGGCACGATGAGCAGTTCTTC. Its protein product is CASSQETGGHDEQFF.